These 18 T cell receptor beta chains originate from one sample sequenced in a study of T-cell memory formation after mild COVID-19. TCRdb processed the 5' RACE reads anew with MiXCR; each CDR3 protein has one entry. The sample holds tens of thousands of distinct CDR3 sequences, 15% to 20% seen once. Sequencing was done on a sample of PBMCs or a T cell subset sorted from them (not recorded which). Every receptor here comes from an adult woman who had mild COVID-19 (a few samples of this study predate the infection). Cell type and time point are not known.

The CDR3 here is CASSQWGGRDEQFF. The CDR3 nucleotides read TGTGCCAGCAGCCAATGGGGGGGTAGGGACGAGCAGTTCTTC. The chain uses TRBV4-2 and TRBJ2-1, with 7 nucleotides matching TRBD2. The CDR3 spans 14 residues. The germline gives CDR1 LGHNA, CDR2 YNFKEQ. Germline trimming cut 2 bases from V and 10 bases from J; bases unmatched to any gene: 8.

This clonotype occurred a few times. The chain combines TRBV4-2 with TRBJ2-7; D perhaps matches TRBD1 (6 bases). V lost 0 bases and J lost 0, with 9 bases in between. The CDR3 contains 15 residues. CDR1 and CDR2 (germline): LGHNA, YNFKEQ. CDR3 in DNA: TGTGCCAGCAGCCAAGAGAGGGGGTACTCCTACGAGCAGTACTTC. This encodes CASSQERGYSYEQYF.

This clonotype was seen a handful of times. The chain employs TRBV27 and TRBJ2-7; tentatively, D is TRBD1 (6 bases). The CDR3 covers 13 residues. V dropped 4 bases and J dropped 5 bases, with 12 bases sitting between them. CDR1 is MNHEY and CDR2 is SMNVEV in the germline V gene (reference sequence). CDR3 sequence reads: CASSSRGNHEQYF. The CDR3 DNA follows: TGTGCCAGCAGTTCCAGGGGCAACCACGAGCAGTACTTC.

This clonotype was recorded many times. The chain combines TRBV7-3 with TRBJ1-2; D is perhaps TRBD1 (5 bases). V was cut by 4 bases and J by 4 bases, with 19 bases left in between. The germline CDR1 and CDR2 sequences are SGHTA and FQGTGA. The CDR3 length is 16 residues. DNA of the CDR3: TGTGCCAGCAGCTCCCTGGGGGGAACGAGAGTCTATGGCTACACCTTC. It specifies CASSSLGGTRVYGYTF.

The chain couples TRBV9 to TRBJ1-1; TRBD1 is a possible D gene (6 bases). The CDR3 sequence is 13 residues long. With 3 bases removed from V and 6 bases from J, the gap between germline ends came to 12 bases. Per the germline V gene, CDR1 is SGDLS and CDR2 is YYNGEE. This chain's CDR3 is CASSEGGWPEAFF. CDR3 nucleotides: TGTGCCAGCAGCGAGGGGGGGTGGCCTGAAGCTTTCTTT.

The V call is TRBV6-1, the J call TRBJ2-7, with a possible D match to TRBD2 (6 bases). The length of the CDR3 is 17 residues. Germline-derived CDR1 and CDR2 are MNHNS and SASEGT. The V end lost 2 bases, the J end lost 0 bases, and 17 bases lay between the germline ends. CDR3 DNA sequence: TGTGCCAGCAGTGAAATGGGTCGGCAGGGAGGCTCCTACGAGCAGTACTTC. Its protein product is CASSEMGRQGGSYEQYF.

Only one count was recorded for this clonotype. This chain connects TRBV24-1 to TRBJ2-7, with 7 bases identical to TRBD1. CDR1 KGHDR and CDR2 SFDVKD come from the germline V gene. The CDR3 is 14 amino acids. After removal of 12 bases from V and 3 bases from J, the junction contained 13 bases not matched to a gene. As DNA, the CDR3 is TGTGCCGCGAGGGACAGCTTGGGGGACTACGAGCAGTACTTC. This gives the protein CAARDSLGDYEQYF.

This clonotype was seen more than once but under ten times. The chain is built from TRBV4-3 and TRBJ2-3; 8 bases match TRBD2. Germline loops: CDR1 LGHNA, CDR2 YSLEER. V lost 4 bases to trimming and J lost 4 bases; unmatched junction nucleotides: 10. The CDR3 length is 16 residues. The CDR3 is CASSPSGSGSADTQYF. The CDR3 DNA reads as TGCGCCAGCAGCCCCAGCGGGAGTGGATCGGCAGATACGCAGTATTTT.

As DNA, the CDR3 is TGTGCCAGCTCACCGTTCGCCGGGACAGGGAATTTGGATGAGCAGTTCTTC. Protein: CASSPFAGTGNLDEQFF. V usage is TRBV18 and J usage is TRBJ2-1, with 9 bases aligning to TRBD1. CDR1 and CDR2 from the germline V gene are KGHSH and LQKENI. The CDR3 totals 17 residues. V was clipped by 3 bases and J by 8 bases; unmatched bases: 14.

The J gene is TRBJ2-5, the V gene TRBV29-1, with 8 bases identical to TRBD2. The V gene's germline CDR1 is SQVTM and CDR2 ANQGSEA. Germline trimming cut 7 bases from V and 10 bases from J; bases unmatched to any gene: 8. The CDR3 runs 11 residues. The CDR3 reads CSGRIAGLQYF. Written as DNA, the CDR3 is TGCAGCGGAAGAATAGCGGGACTCCAGTACTTC.

This clonotype was counted only a few times. DNA of the CDR3: TGTGCCAGCACACAAGAGACCCAGTACTTC. This encodes CASTQETQYF. The chain carries TRBV7-9 and TRBJ2-5, with D unresolved. V was clipped by 7 bases and J by 2 bases, with 2 bases between them. This CDR3 comprises 10 residues. CDR1 and CDR2 from the germline V gene are SEHNR and FQNEAQ (reference sequence).

A few counts support this clonotype. CDR3 sequence reads: CASSEGVDGYTF. CDR3 DNA sequence: TGTGCCAGCAGTGAAGGGGTGGATGGCTACACCTTC. The chain joins TRBV2 to TRBJ1-2; no definite D call. V lost 1 base, J lost 6 bases, and 6 bases lay in between. Germline loops: CDR1 SNHLY, CDR2 FYNNEI. The length of the CDR3 is 12 residues.

This clonotype was observed a few times. The chain employs TRBV4-2 and TRBJ2-3, with D unclear. This CDR3 spans 18 amino acids. The V and J ends lost 0 bases and 3 bases respectively, with 19 bases between them. The germline gives CDR1 LGHNA, CDR2 YNFKEQ. DNA of the CDR3: TGTGCCAGCAGCCAAGATCAAGTGGAGACTCTGGCGACAGATACGCAGTATTTT. Amino acid sequence: CASSQDQVETLATDTQYF.

The chain uses TRBV30 and TRBJ2-2, with 8 positions matching TRBD2. V lost 3 bases to trimming and J lost 3 bases; unmatched junction nucleotides: 3. In germline, CDR1 is GTSNPN, CDR2 SVGIG (reference sequence). CDR3 size: 14 residues. CDR3 residues: CAWRSGSDTGELFF. CDR3 nucleotide sequence: TGTGCCTGGAGGAGCGGGAGTGACACCGGGGAGCTGTTTTTT.

This clonotype has a handful of counts. The chain employs TRBV10-3 and TRBJ2-7; 13 bases line up with TRBD2. CDR1 is ENHRY and CDR2 is SYGVKD in the germline V gene. The CDR3 is 18 residues long. The V segment lost 0 bases and the J segment 0 bases; nucleotides outside the gene matches: 5. The CDR3 DNA reads as TGTGCCATCAGTGAGTCGTTACTAGCGGGAGGGCCCTCCTACGAGCAGTACTTC. Amino acids: CAISESLLAGGPSYEQYF.

This clonotype was counted a few times. This chain joins TRBV7-9 and TRBJ2-1, with D possibly matching TRBD1 (5 bases). From germline, CDR1 is SEHNR and CDR2 FQNEAQ (reference sequence). V was cut by 5 bases and J by 4 bases, with 18 bases left in between. CDR3 size: 16 residues. The CDR3 DNA is TGTGCCAGCAGCCCACCCAGGGCCCCCGGGTACAATGAGCAGTTCTTC. Protein: CASSPPRAPGYNEQFF.

The CDR3 coding sequence is TGCGCCAGCACGGAGCTCGCTATCGGGGGAGATACGCAGTATTTT. It specifies CASTELAIGGDTQYF. The V gene is TRBV10-2, the J gene TRBJ2-3, with D perhaps matching TRBD2 (6 bases). Germline assignment: CDR1 WSHSY and CDR2 SAAADI. Trimming took 7 bases from V and 5 from J, leaving 19 bases between them. The CDR3 sequence is 15 residues long.

This clonotype was picked up a small number of times. The rearrangement links TRBV4-3 to TRBJ2-1; no clear D gene. Germline CDR1 reads LGHNA; CDR2 reads YSLEER. V gave up 3 bases and J gave up 7 bases, with 7 bases separating them. The CDR3 has 12 amino acids. The CDR3 DNA follows: TGCGCCAGCAGCCAGCATAGAAATGAGCAGTTCTTC. This codes for CASSQHRNEQFF.